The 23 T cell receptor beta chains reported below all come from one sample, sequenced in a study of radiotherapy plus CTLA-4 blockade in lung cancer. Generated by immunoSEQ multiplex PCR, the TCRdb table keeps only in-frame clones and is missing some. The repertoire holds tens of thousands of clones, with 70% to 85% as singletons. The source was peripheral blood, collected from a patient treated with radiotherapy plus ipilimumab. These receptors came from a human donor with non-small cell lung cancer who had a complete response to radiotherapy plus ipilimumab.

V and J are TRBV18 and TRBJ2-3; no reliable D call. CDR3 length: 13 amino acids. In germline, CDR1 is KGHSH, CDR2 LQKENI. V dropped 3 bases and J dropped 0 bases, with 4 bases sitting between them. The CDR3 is CASSPDSTDTQYF. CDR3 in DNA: TGTGCCAGCTCACCGGACAGCACAGATACGCAGTATTTT.

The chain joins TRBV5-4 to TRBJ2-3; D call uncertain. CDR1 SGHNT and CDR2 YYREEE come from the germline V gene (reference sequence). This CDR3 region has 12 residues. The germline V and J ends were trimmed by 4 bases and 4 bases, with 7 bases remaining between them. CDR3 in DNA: TGTGCCAGCAGCCCGTCGGCAGATACGCAGTATTTT. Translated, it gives CASSPSADTQYF.

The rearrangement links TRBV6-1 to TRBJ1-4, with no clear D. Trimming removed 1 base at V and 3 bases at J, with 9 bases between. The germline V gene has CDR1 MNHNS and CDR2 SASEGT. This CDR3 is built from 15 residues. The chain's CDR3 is CASSEENRANEKLFF. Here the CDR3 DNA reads TGTGCCAGCAGTGAAGAGAATAGGGCTAATGAAAAACTGTTTTTT.

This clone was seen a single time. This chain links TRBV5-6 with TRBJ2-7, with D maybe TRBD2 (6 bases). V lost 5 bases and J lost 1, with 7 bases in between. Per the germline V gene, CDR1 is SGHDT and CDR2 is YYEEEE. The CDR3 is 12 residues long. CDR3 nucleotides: TGTGCCAGCAGGGGACTGTCCTACGAGCAGTACTTC. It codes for CASRGLSYEQYF. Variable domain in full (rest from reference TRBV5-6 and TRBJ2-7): DAGVTQSPTHLIKTRGQQVTLRCSPKSGHDTVSWYQQALGQGPQFIFQYYEEEERQRGNFPDRFSGHQFPNYSSELNVNALLLGDSALYLCASRGLSYEQYFGPGTRLTVT.

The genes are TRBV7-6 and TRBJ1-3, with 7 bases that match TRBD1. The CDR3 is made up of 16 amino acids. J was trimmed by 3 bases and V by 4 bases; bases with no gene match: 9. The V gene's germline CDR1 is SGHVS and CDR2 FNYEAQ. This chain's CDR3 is CASSSRQGMSGNTIYF. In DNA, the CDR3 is TGTGCCAGCAGCTCACGACAGGGAATGAGTGGAAACACCATATATTTT.

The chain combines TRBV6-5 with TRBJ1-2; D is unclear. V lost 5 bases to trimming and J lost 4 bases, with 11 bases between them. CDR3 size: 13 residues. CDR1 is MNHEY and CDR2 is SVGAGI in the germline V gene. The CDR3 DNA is TGTGCCAGCAGTGAAGGGCAGAGCTATGGCTACACCTTC. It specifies CASSEGQSYGYTF.

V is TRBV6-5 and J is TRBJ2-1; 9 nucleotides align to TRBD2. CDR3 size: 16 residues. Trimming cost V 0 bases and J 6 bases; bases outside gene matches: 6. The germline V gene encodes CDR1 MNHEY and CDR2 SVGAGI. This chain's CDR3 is CASSYSAGGPRNEQFF. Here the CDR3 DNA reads TGTGCCAGCAGTTACTCTGCGGGGGGGCCACGCAATGAGCAGTTCTTC.

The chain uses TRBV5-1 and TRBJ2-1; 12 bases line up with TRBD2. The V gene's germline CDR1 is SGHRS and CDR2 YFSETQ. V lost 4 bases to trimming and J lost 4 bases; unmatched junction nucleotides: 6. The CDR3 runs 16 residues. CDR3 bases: TGCGCCAGCAGCACAGGACTAGCGGGATCTTACAATGAGCAGTTCTTC. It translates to CASSTGLAGSYNEQFF. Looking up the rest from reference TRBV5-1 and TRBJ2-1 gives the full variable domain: KAGVTQTPRYLIKTRGQQVTLSCSPISGHRSVSWYQQTPGQGLQFLFEYFSETQRNKGNFPGRFSGRQFSNSRSEMNVSTLELGDSALYLCASSTGLAGSYNEQFFGPGTRLTVL.

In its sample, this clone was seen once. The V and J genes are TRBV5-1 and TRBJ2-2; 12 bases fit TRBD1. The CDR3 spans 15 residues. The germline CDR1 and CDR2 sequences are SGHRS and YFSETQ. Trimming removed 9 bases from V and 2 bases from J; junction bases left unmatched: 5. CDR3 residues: CATAGQGANTGELFF. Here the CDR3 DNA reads TGCGCCACCGCGGGACAGGGGGCAAACACCGGGGAGCTGTTTTTT.

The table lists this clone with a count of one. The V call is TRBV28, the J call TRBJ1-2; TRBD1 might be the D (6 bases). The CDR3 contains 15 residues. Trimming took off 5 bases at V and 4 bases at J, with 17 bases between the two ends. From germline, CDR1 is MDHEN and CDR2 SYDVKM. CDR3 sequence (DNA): TGTGCCAGCAGTCCCTACAGGGCCCTACCCTATGGCTACACCTTC. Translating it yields CASSPYRALPYGYTF.

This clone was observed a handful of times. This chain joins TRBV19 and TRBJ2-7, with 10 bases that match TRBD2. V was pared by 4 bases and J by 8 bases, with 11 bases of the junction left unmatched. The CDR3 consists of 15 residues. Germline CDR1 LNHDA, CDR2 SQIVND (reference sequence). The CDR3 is CASSTNRGLADQQYV. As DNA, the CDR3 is TGTGCCAGTAGTACGAACCGTGGACTAGCGGATCAGCAGTACGTC.

The CDR3 DNA follows: TGTGCCAGCAGTCCCCTCGCACGCCGACCCTACGAGCAGTACGTC. It codes for CASSPLARRPYEQYV. The chain has TRBV28 and TRBJ2-7; D unresolved. Deletions cut 5 bases from V and 2 bases from J, with 16 bases between. There are 15 residues in the CDR3. CDR1 is MDHEN, CDR2 SYDVKM, per germline.

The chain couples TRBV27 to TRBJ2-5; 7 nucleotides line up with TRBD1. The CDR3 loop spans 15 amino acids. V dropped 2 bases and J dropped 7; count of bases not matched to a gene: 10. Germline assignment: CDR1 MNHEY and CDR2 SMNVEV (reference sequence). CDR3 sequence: CASSLNRGQYVTQYF. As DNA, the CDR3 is TGTGCCAGCAGTTTAAACAGGGGACAGTATGTGACCCAGTACTTC.

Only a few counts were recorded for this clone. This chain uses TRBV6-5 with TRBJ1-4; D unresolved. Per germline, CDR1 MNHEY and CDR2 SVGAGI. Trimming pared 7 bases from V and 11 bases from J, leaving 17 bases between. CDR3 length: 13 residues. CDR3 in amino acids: CASTSRSYPKLFF. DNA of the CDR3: TGTGCCAGCACATCTCGGTCATACCCGAAACTGTTTTTT.

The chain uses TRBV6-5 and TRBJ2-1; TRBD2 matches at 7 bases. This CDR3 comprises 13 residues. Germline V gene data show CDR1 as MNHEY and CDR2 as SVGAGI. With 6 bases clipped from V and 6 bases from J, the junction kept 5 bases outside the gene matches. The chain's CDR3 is CASRTSTSNEQFF. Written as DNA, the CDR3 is TGTGCCAGCAGGACTAGCACCTCCAATGAGCAGTTCTTC.

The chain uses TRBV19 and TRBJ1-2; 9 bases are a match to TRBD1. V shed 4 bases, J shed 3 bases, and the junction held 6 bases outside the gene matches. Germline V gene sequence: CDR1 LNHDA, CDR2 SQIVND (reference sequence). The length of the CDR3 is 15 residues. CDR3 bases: TGTGCCAGTAGTACCCGACAGGGGGGTGACTATGGCTACACCTTC. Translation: CASSTRQGGDYGYTF.

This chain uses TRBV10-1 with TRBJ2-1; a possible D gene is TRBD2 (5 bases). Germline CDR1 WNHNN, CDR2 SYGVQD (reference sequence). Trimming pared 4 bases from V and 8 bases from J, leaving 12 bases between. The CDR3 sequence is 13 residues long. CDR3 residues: CASSGRETDEQFF. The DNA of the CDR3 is TGCGCCAGCAGTGGTCGGGAAACCGATGAGCAGTTCTTC.

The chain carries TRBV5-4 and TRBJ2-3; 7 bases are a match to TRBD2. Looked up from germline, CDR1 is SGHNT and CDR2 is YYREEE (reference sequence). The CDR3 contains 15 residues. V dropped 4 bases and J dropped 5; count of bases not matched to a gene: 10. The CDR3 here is CASSPRAGDIDTQYF. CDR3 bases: TGTGCCAGCAGCCCCCGGGCGGGAGATATAGATACGCAGTATTTT.

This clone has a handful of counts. CDR3 region: CSVKGGSNQPQHF. The CDR3 DNA is TGCAGCGTTAAGGGCGGATCTAATCAGCCCCAGCATTTT. The J gene is TRBJ1-5, the V gene TRBV29-1; the D is unclear. Per the germline V gene, CDR1 is SQVTM and CDR2 is ANQGSEA. CDR3 length equals 13 residues. Trimming shortened V by 5 bases and J by 4 bases, and 12 bases separated the two germline ends. Full variable domain (remainder filled in from reference TRBV29-1 and TRBJ1-5): SAVISQKPSRDICQRGTSLTIQCQVDSQVTMMFWYRQQPGQSLTLIATANQGSEATYESGFVIDKFPISRPNLTFSTLTVSNMSPEDSSIYLCSVKGGSNQPQHFGDGTRLSIL.

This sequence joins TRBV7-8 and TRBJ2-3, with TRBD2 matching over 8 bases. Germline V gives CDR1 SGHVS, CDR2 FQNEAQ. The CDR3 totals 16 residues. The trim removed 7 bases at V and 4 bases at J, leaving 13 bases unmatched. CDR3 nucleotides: TGTGCCAGCACCACTACACGGGGGGGCCGGGCAGATACGCAGTATTTT. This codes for CASTTTRGGRADTQYF.

The CDR3 DNA reads TGTGCCAGCAGCCCGGGACAGGGGAGAAGCTACGAGCAGTACGTC. This translates into CASSPGQGRSYEQYV. The chain has TRBV11-3 and TRBJ2-7, with 10 nucleotides matching TRBD1. CDR3 length: 15 amino acids. Trimming at V came to 5 bases and at J to 3 bases, leaving 7 bases not matched to a gene. Germline CDR1 and CDR2: SGHNT and YENEEA.

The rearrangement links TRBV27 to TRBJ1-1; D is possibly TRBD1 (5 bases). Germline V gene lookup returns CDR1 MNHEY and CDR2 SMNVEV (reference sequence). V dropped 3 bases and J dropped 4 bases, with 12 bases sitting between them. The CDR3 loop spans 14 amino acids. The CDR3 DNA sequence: TGTGCCAGCAGTTTTAGGGGAGTCGGCACTGAAGCTTTCTTT. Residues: CASSFRGVGTEAFF.

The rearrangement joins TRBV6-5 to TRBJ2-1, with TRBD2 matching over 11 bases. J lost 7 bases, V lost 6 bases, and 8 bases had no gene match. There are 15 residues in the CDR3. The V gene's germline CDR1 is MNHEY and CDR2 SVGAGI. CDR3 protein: CASRTGLAASNEQFF. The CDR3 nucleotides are TGTGCCAGCAGGACGGGACTAGCGGCGTCAAATGAGCAGTTCTTC.